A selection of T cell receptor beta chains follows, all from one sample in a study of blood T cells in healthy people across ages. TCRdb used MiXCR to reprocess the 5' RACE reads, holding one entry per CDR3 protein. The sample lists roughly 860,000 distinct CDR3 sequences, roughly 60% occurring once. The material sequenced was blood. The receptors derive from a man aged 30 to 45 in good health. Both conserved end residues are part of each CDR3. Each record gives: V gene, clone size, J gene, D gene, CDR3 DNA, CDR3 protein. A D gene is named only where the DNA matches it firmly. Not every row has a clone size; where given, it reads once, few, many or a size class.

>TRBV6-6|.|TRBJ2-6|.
TGTGCCAGCAGTTACTCGAAAGGGCCTGGGGCCAACGTCCTGACTTTC
CASSYSKGPGANVLTF
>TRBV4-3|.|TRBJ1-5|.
TGCGCCAGCAGCCAATGGGCAGAAGGCAATCAGCCCCAGCATTTT
CASSQWAEGNQPQHF
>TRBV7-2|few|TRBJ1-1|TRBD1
TGTGCCAGCAGCCCAACGACAGGGAGTTATGAAGCTTTCTTT
CASSPTTGSYEAFF
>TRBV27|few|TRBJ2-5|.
TGTGCCAGCATCGAGGTTGTGGGGGGAGAAGAGACCCAGTACTTC
CASIEVVGGEETQYF
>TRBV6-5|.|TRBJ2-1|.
TGTGCCAGCAGTGGTCGTAAGAGAGGGGAGACCCAGTTCTTC
CASSGRKRGETQFF
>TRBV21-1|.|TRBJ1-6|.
TGTGCCAGCAGCAAAGAGGGCCGTGCCTATAATTCACCCCTCCACTTT
CASSKEGRAYNSPLHF
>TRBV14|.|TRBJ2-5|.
TGTGCCAGCAGCCAAGGGTCGCGGACGGTGGCGGAGACCCAGTACTTC
CASSQGSRTVAETQYF
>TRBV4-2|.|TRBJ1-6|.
TGTGCCAGCCAGAGGGATGGATCACCCCTCCACTTT
CASQRDGSPLHF
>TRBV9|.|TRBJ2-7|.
TGTGCCAGCAGCGTAGACCTAGACTCCTACAATGAGCAGTACTTC
CASSVDLDSYNEQYF
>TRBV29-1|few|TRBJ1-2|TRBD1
TGCAGCGTTGATGACAGGGCGGGGGGCTACACCTTC
CSVDDRAGGYTF